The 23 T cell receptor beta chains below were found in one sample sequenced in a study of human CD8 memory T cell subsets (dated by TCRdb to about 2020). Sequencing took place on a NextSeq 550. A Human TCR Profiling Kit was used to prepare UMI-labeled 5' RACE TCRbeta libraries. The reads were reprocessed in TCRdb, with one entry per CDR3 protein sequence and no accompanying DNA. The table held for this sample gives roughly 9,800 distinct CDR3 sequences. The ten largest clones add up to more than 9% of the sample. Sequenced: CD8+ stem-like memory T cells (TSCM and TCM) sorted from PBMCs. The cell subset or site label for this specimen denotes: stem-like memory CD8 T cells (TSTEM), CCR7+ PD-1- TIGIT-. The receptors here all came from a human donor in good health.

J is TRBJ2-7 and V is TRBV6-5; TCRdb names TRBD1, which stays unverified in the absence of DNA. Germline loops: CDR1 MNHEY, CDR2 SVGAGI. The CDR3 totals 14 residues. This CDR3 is CASSYSGREYEQYF.

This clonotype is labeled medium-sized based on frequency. The CDR3 loop reads CASSLVAGALEQYF. The V and J genes are TRBV11-2 and TRBJ2-7; TCRdb's assignment of TRBD2 cannot be checked, as there is no DNA. The CDR3 runs to 14 residues. In germline, CDR1 is SGHAT, CDR2 FQNNGV.

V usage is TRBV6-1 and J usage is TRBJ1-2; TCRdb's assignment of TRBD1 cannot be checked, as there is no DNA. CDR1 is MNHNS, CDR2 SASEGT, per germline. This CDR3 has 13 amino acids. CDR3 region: CASSGQGADGYTF.

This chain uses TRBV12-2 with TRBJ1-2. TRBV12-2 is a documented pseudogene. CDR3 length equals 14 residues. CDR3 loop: CASRSRSANYGYTF.

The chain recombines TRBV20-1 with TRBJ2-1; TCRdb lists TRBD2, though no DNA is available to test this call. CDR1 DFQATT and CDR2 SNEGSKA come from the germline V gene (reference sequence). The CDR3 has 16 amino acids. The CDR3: CSARGLAGVVDNEQFF.

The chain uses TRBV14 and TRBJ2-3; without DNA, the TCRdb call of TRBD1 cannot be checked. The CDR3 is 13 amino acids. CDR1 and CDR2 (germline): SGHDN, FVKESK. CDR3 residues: CASSDGTVDTQYF.

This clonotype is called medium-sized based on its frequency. The CDR3 is CSVGTSDRPIGNYGYTF. The V and J genes are TRBV29-1 and TRBJ1-2; TCRdb's D gene call, TRBD1, goes unchecked for lack of DNA. Germline loops: CDR1 SQVTM, CDR2 ANQGSEA. The CDR3 covers 17 residues.

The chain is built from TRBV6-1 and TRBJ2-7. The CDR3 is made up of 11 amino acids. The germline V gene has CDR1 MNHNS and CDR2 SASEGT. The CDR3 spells CASSDWGEQYF.

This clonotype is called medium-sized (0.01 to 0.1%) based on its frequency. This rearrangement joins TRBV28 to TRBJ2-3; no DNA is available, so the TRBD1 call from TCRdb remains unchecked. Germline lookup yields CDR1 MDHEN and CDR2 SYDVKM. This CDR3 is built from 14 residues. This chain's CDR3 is CASSPQGASDTQYF.

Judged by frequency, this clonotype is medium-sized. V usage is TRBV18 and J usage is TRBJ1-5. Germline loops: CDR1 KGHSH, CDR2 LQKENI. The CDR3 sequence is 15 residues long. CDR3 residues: CASSPGQGHNQPQHF.

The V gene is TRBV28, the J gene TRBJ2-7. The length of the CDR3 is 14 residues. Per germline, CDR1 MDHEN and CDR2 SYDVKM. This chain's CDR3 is CASRMAGSAYEQYF.

The chain's CDR3 is CASSYTQGTLYEQYF. The rearrangement uses TRBV6-5 and TRBJ2-7; TCRdb's D call of TRBD1 is untestable without DNA. The length of the CDR3 is 15 residues. The germline CDR1 and CDR2 sequences are MNHEY and SVGAGI.

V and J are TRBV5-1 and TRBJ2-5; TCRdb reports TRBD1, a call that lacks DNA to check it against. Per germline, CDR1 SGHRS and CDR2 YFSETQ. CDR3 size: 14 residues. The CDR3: CASSLGQTQETQYF.

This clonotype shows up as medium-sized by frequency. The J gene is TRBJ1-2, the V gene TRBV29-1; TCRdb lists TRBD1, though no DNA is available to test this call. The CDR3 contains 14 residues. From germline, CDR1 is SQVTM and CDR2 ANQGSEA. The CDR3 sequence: CSVEGDRDDYGYTF.

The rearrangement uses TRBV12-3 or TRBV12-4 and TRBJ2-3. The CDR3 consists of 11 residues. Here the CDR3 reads CASSPGDTQYF.

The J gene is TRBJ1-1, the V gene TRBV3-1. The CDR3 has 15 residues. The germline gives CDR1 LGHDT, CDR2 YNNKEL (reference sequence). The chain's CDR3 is CASSQYVAMNTEAFF.

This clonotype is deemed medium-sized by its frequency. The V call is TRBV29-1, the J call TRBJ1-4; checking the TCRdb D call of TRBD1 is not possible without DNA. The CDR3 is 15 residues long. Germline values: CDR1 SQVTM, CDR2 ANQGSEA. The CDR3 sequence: CSVEGGPATNEKLFF.

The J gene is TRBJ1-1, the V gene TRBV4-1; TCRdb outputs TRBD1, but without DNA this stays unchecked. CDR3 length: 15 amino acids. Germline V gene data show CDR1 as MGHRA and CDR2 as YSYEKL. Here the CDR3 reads CASSRHQDTGTEAFF.

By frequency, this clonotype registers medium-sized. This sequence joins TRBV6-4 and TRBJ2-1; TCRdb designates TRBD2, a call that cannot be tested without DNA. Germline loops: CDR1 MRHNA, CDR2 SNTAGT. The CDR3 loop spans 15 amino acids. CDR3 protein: CASNGGTRASNEQFF.

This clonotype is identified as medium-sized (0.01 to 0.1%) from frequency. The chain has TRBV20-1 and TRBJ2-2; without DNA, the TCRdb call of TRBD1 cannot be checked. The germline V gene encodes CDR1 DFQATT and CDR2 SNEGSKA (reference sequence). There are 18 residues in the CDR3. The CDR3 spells CSARAGQGTFANTGELFF.

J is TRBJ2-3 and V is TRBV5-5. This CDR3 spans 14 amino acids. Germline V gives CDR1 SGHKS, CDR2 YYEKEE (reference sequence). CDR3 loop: CASSSDTITDTQYF.

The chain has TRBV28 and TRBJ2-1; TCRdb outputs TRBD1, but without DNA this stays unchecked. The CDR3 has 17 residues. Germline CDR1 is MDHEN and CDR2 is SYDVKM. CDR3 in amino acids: CASSSTLIQWGNYEQFF.

This CDR3 is CASSPGATYNEQFF. The genes are TRBV6-6 and TRBJ2-1. CDR1 and CDR2 from the germline V gene are MNHNY and SVGAGI (reference sequence). The CDR3 runs 14 residues.